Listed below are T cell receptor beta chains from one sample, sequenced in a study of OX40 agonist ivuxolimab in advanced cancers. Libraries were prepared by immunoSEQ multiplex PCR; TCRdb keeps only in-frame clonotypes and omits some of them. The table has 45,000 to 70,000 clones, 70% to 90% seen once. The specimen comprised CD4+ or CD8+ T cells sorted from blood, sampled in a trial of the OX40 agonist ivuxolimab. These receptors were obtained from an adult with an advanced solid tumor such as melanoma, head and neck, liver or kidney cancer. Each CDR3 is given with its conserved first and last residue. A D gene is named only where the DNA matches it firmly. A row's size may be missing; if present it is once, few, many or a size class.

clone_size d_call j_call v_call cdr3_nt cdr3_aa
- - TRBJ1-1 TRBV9 TGTGCCAGCAGCGGGAGGGAGAGGAACACTGAAGCTTTCTTT CASSGRERNTEAFF
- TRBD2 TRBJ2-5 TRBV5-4 TGTGCCAGCAGCTTGGCCCTAGCGGGGGGCCAAGAGACCCAGTACTTC CASSLALAGGQETQYF
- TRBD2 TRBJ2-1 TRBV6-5 TGTGCCAGCAGTGTAGCGGGGTGGGAGCAGTTCTTC CASSVAGWEQFF
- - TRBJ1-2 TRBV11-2 TGTGCCAGCAAGCCGTTGTTCCGGGTCTATGGCTACACCTTC CASKPLFRVYGYTF
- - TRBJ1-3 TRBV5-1 TGCGCCAGCAGCTCAGGGATATCTTCCGGAAACACCATATATTTT CASSSGISSGNTIYF
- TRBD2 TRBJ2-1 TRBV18 TGTGCCAGCTCACCGATCGGGGGGGATTACAATGAGCAGTTCTTC CASSPIGGDYNEQFF
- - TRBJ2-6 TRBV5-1 TGCGCCAGCAGCCCCCGAACCTCTGGGGCCAACGTCCTGACTTTC CASSPRTSGANVLTF
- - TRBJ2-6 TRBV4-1 TGCGCCAGCAGCCAACCGGACGGCTCTGGGGCCAACGTCCTGACTTTC CASSQPDGSGANVLTF
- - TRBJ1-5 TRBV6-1 TGTGCCAGCAGGGCGGTTCAGGGGTCTCAGCCCCAGCATTTT CASRAVQGSQPQHF
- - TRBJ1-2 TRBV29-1 TGCAGCGTTGGGACTCCCTATGGCTACACCTTC CSVGTPYGYTF
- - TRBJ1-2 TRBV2 TGTGCCAGCATGGGGGGGGGCGATTATGGCTACACCTTC CASMGGGDYGYTF
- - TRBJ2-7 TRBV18 TGTGCCAGCTCACCACTAGGAGGGGACGAGCAGTACTTC CASSPLGGDEQYF
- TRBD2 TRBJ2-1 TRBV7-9 TGTGCGAGCAGCGGGGGGCCCTACAATGAGCAGTTCTTC CASSGGPYNEQFF
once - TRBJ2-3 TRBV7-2 TGTGCCAGCAGCTTAGGGTACAGGGACCGAGCCAGTACGCAGTATTTT CASSLGYRDRASTQYF
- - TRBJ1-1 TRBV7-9 TGTGCCAGCAGCATACAGGGTCGGGGCACTGAAGCTTTCTTT CASSIQGRGTEAFF
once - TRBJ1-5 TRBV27 TGTGCCAGCAGTTTAATTCCCTATAGCAATCAGCCCCAGCATTTT CASSLIPYSNQPQHF
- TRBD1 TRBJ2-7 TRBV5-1 TGCGCCAGCAGCCCGTTCCGGGACAGCTCCTACGAGCAGTACTTC CASSPFRDSSYEQYF
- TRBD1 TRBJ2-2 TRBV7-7 TGTGCCAGCAGCCCGGGACAGGGGAACACCGGGGAGCTGTTTTTT CASSPGQGNTGELFF
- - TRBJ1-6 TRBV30 TGTGCCTGGAGTGTAGTCGGAGGATGGGACTATAATTCACCCCTCCACTTT CAWSVVGGWDYNSPLHF
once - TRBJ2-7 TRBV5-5 TGTGCCAGCAGCTTGGCTCGGCGGAGGGATGAGGACGAGCAGTACTTC CASSLARRRDEDEQYF
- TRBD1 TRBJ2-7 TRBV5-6 TGTGCCACCTCCCGGGACAGGAGAAGTGAGCAGTACTTC CATSRDRRSEQYF
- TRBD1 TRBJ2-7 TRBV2 TGTGCCAGCAGTGAAAGGTCCACAGGGGCGGCCGAGCAGTACTTC CASSERSTGAAEQYF
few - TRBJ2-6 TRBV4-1 TGCGCCAGCAGCCAAGATCTTAACACTGCCTCTGGGGCCAACGTCCTGACTTTC CASSQDLNTASGANVLTF
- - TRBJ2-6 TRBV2 TGTGCCAGCAGTGGTGGGGGCAGCTCCCTAAGGGCCAACGTCCTGACTTTC CASSGGGSSLRANVLTF
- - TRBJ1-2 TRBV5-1 TGCGCCAGCAGCACAGGGCCGAACTATGGCTACACCTTC CASSTGPNYGYTF
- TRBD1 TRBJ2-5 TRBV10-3 TGTGCCATCAGTGAGATCGGGACAGGGATTAAAGAGACCCAGTACTTC CAISEIGTGIKETQYF
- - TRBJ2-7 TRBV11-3 TGTGCCAGCAGCTTAGAAGGGCGGGACACCTACGAGCAGTACTTC CASSLEGRDTYEQYF
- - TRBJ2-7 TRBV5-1 TGCGCCAGCAGCTCATACTCGGGGGACTCCTACGAGCAGTACTTC CASSSYSGDSYEQYF
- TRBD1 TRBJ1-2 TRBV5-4 TGTGCCAGCAGCCGGGGGACAGGGGGCGAACCTGTCTATGGCTACACCTTC CASSRGTGGEPVYGYTF
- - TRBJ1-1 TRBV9 TGTGCCAGCAGCGTAGTGGCAGCCACTGAAGCTTTCTTT CASSVVAATEAFF
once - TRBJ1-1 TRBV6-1 TGTGCCAGCAGTGAAATGGGGGGCTGGGTGAACACTGAAGCTTTCTTT CASSEMGGWVNTEAFF
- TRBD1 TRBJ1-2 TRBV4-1 TGCGCCAGCAGCCCTCCAGGGGGCGGCTACACCTTC CASSPPGGGYTF
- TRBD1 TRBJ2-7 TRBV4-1 TGCGCCAGCAGCCTCCGGGCGGGGACAGGACCGTACGAGCAGTACTTC CASSLRAGTGPYEQYF
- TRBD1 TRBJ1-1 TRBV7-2 TGTGCCAGCAGCTTAAAGGGGGCGCCGCGAATGAACACTGAAGCTTTCTTT CASSLKGAPRMNTEAFF
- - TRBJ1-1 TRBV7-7 TGTGCTAGCAGCTTCTCATTGAACACTGAAGCTTTCTTT CASSFSLNTEAFF
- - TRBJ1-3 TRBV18 TGTGCCAGCTCACCATTAAGGGAGGCCGGAGGAAACACCATATATTTT CASSPLREAGGNTIYF
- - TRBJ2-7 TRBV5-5 TGTGCCAGCAGCTTGGGGGATGAGTTCGGGGAGCAGTACTTC CASSLGDEFGEQYF
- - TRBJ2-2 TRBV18 TGTGCCAGCTCACCACTCGGTGTAACCGGGGAGCTGTTTTTT CASSPLGVTGELFF
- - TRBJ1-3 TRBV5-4 TGTGCCAGCAGCGCGGGGAGGCAACACTCTGGAAACACCATATATTTT CASSAGRQHSGNTIYF
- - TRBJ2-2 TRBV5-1 TGCGCCAGCAGCTTGTCCGGGATAAACACCGGGGAGCTGTTTTTT CASSLSGINTGELFF
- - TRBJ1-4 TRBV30 TGTGCCTGGGGTCTTAGGGAAACTAATGAAAAACTGTTTTTT CAWGLRETNEKLFF
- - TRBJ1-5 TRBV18 TGTGCCAGCTCACCATCTAACGGCGGCAATCAGCCCCAGCATTTT CASSPSNGGNQPQHF
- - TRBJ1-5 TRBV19 TGTGCCAGTAAGGGTATGCTGGGATATCAGCCCCAGCATTTT CASKGMLGYQPQHF
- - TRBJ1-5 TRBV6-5 TGTGCCAGCAGTTACTCCGGGCAAATCATGCCCCAGCATTTT CASSYSGQIMPQHF
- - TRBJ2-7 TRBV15 TGTGCCACCAGCAGAGATCGGGTCGTAGGGTGGATCTACGAGCAGTACTTC CATSRDRVVGWIYEQYF
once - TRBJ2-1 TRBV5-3 TGTGCCAGAAGCTTGCGGCAGGTTAACTACAATGAGCAGTTCTTC CARSLRQVNYNEQFF
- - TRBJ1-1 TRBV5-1 TGCGCCAGCAGCTTCTGGACAGACATGAACACTGAAGCTTTCTTT CASSFWTDMNTEAFF
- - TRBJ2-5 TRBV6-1 TGTGCCAGCAGCATCGGCCCGCGGGAGACCCAGTACTTC CASSIGPRETQYF
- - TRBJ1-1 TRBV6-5 TGTGCCAGCAGTTACGAGGTGAACACTGAAGCTTTCTTT CASSYEVNTEAFF
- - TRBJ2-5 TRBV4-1 TGCGCCAGCAGCCAAGGGCGGGGAGCCAGGGAGACCCAGTACTTC CASSQGRGARETQYF
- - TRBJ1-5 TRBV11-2 TGTGCCAGCAGCTTAGAGGGGAGTGGTAACAATCAGCCCCAGCATTTT CASSLEGSGNNQPQHF
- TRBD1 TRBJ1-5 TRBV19 TGTGCCAGTAAGGAAGGGACAGGAAGAAATCAGCCCCAGCATTTT CASKEGTGRNQPQHF